This T cell receptor beta chain was captured by sequencing in a study of cytomegalovirus exposure and HLA in healthy donors. General study findings and limits: When a later analysis compared HLA-associated TCR beta chains with equally common others, the HLA-associated chains turned out to be more clonally expanded and to have lower generation probabilities. It has been reported that TCR beta sequences accurately predicted the HLA-A and HLA-B alleles of most subjects.

A note on this clone: No antigen is known for it.

The CDR3 totals 16 residues. V lost 0 bases, J lost 0 bases, and 11 bases lay in between. In germline, CDR1 is KGHSH, CDR2 LQKENI. PCR employed 60 Vbeta and 13 Jbeta primers. Repertoires were generated with immunoSEQ multiplex PCR, while TCRdb's copy carries only in-frame clones and drops some. The sample holds more than 75,000 clones, around 80% seen once. The chain carries TRBV18 and TRBJ1-2; D is unclear. The origin of this receptor is a man younger than 40 in good health and CMV-seronegative. The sample comprised PBMCs. The CDR3 DNA reads as TGTGCCAGCTCACCACCCTCTCTGCGATCTAACTATGGCTACACCTTC. It codes for CASSPPSLRSNYGYTF.